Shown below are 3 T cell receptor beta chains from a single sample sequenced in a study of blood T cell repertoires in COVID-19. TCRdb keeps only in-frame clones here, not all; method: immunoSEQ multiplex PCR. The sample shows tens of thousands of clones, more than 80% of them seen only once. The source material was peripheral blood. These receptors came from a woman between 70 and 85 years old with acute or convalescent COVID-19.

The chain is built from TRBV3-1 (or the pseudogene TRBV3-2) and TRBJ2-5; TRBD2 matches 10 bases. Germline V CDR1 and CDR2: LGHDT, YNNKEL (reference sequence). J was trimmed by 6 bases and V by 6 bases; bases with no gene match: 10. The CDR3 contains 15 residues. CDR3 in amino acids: CASRPSAGGLKTQYF. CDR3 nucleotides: TGTGCCAGCAGACCATCAGCGGGGGGGTTGAAGACCCAGTACTTC.

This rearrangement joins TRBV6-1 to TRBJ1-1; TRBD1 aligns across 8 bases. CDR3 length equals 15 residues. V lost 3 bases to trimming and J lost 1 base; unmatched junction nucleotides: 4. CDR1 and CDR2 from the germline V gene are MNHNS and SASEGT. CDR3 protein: CASSDQGAPNTEAFF. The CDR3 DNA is TGTGCCAGCAGTGATCAGGGGGCACCGAACACTGAAGCTTTCTTT.

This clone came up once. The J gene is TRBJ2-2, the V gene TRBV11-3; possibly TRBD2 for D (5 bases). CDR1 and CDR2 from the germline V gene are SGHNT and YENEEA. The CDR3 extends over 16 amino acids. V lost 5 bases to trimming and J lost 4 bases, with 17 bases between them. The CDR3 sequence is CASSPRGSGSTGELFF. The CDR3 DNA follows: TGTGCCAGCAGCCCCCGGGGTTCGGGGTCCACCGGGGAGCTGTTTTTT.